This T cell receptor (beta chain) derives from a study of PD-L1 blockade in urothelial cancer. Study-level background: At 3 weeks after treatment start (second dose) and again at 6 weeks, blood was analyzed.

Time point given: pretreatment peripheral blood. The length of the CDR3 is 13 residues. Germline V gene data show CDR1 as SGDLS and CDR2 as YYNGEE. After removal of 0 bases from V and 7 bases from J, the junction contained 4 bases not matched to a gene. Only in-frame clones appear in the TCRdb table, and some are missing; sequencing was by immunoSEQ multiplex PCR. The sample includes fewer than 45,000 clones, roughly 82% of them seen just once. Sequenced material: PBMCs, taken around atezolizumab (anti-PD-L1) treatment. This TCR was recovered from a man aged 60-69 years with urothelial cancer. The V and J genes are TRBV9 and TRBJ2-7; 7 bases are a match to TRBD2. In DNA, the CDR3 is TGTGCCAGCAGCGTAGTAGTGGGAGGGGAGCAGTACTTC. Its translation: CASSVVVGGEQYF.